This TCR beta chain was sequenced in a study of blood T cell repertoires in COVID-19. Data came from immunoSEQ multiplex PCR; TCRdb stores just in-frame clones and leaves some out. The sample has approximately 250,000 clones; around nine tenths are singletons. The sequenced sample was peripheral blood. This clonotype was sampled from a woman in her sixties with COVID-19, enrolled during active disease.

In nucleotides, the CDR3 is TGTGCCAGCAGCCCCCCCCGGACAGTTTTCGGAAACACCATATATTTT. Translation: CASSPPRTVFGNTIYF. The chain links TRBV7-2 to TRBJ1-3; D might be TRBD1 (6 bases). The CDR3 runs to 16 residues. Deletions cut 5 bases from V and 4 bases from J, with 18 bases between. The V gene's germline CDR1 is SGHTA and CDR2 FQGNSA.